This T cell receptor (beta chain) came from a study of CD8 T cells in ankylosing spondylitis. Notes on the study in general: Among TCR beta sequences, a motif of eight or nine highly homologous variants appeared characteristic of ankylosing spondylitis blood.

This clonotype has a handful of counts. What it binds is not known. Germline CDR1 reads DFQATT; CDR2 reads SNEGSKA (reference sequence). The germline V and J ends were trimmed by 0 bases and 3 bases, with 12 bases remaining between them. This CDR3 has 16 residues. TCRdb fed the 5' RACE reads into MiXCR, producing one record per CDR3 protein. The sample includes hundreds of thousands of distinct CDR3 sequences, over 9.5% seen only once; the top ten take about 0.5%. Input material: blood, either unsorted or a sorted T cell fraction (not recorded which). The chain employs TRBV20-1 and TRBJ2-6; D remains unclear. This TCR derives from a male donor with ankylosing spondylitis. This CDR3 reads CSARDTTLVGANVLTF. As DNA, the CDR3 is TGCAGTGCTAGAGATACCACCCTGGTTGGGGCCAACGTCCTGACTTTC.